The 27 T cell receptor beta chains below all came from one sample that was sequenced in a study of human T cells and chemical hapten exposure. The sample's time point: patch test 2, 6 weeks after DPC sensitization. Described treatment: therapeutic diphenylcyclopropenone sensitization with weekly scalp DPC. TCRdb re-called the RACE reads with MiXCR, one entry per CDR3 protein. In the table there are tens of thousands of distinct CDR3 sequences, over 9.5% of which are singletons. The sample in question was whole blood, obtained in connection with sensitization to the hapten diphenylcyclopropenone (DPC). These receptors were taken from a woman aged 50 to 65 with alopecia areata. Some clones in this sample may be carry-over from other donors' samples.

This clonotype showed up many times. The J gene is TRBJ2-3, the V gene TRBV10-1; TRBD1 matches 8 bases. Germline CDR1 and CDR2: WNHNN and SYGVQD (reference sequence). This CDR3 is 15 amino acids long. Germline trimming cut 6 bases from V and 1 base from J; bases unmatched to any gene: 6. The CDR3 DNA follows: TGCGCCAGCAGCGTGACAGGGGTCCGCACAGATACGCAGTATTTT. Protein sequence: CASSVTGVRTDTQYF.

This sequence joins TRBV6-6 and TRBJ2-3; no definite D call. This CDR3 has 14 residues. Germline-derived CDR1 and CDR2 are MNHNY and SVGAGI (reference sequence). Between the trimmed V and J ends, which lost 2 bases and 0 bases, there was a span of 6 bases. CDR3 in amino acids: CASSYAMSTDTQYF. As DNA, the CDR3 is TGTGCCAGCAGTTACGCTATGAGCACAGATACGCAGTATTTT.

This clonotype has a count of ten or more. This chain uses TRBV28 with TRBJ1-6; maybe TRBD1 (5 bases). This CDR3 has 16 amino acids. V lost 3 bases and J 6 bases, leaving 15 bases between the germline ends. Germline V CDR1 and CDR2: MDHEN, SYDVKM. CDR3 nucleotides: TGTGCCAGCAGTTTGGCCCTGGGACGCAGTAATTCACCCCTCCACTTT. This translates into CASSLALGRSNSPLHF.

The gene calls are TRBV18 and TRBJ2-1, with D tentatively TRBD1 (5 bases). V dropped 3 bases and J dropped 5 bases, with 11 bases sitting between them. In germline, CDR1 is KGHSH, CDR2 LQKENI. The CDR3 loop spans 14 amino acids. The DNA for the CDR3 is TGTGCCAGCTCACCGATCGACAGAGACAATGAGCAGTTCTTC. This sequence encodes CASSPIDRDNEQFF.

This clonotype showed up just a few times. One end of the junction fails to match germline, which may point to a read error. The chain links TRBV7-7 to TRBJ2-2; D gene unclear. Per germline, CDR1 SSHAT and CDR2 FNYEAQ (reference sequence). CDR3 length: 17 residues. CDR3 region: CASSLGGSPTNTGELFF. CDR3 nucleotides: TGTGCTAGCAGCTTAGGTGGTAGCCCGACAAACACCGGGGAGCTGTTTTTT. The full variable domain, completed using reference TRBV7-7 and TRBJ2-2, is GAGVSQSPRYKVTKRGQDVTLRCDPISSHATLYWYQQALGQGPEFLTYFNYEAQPDKSGLPSDRFSAERPEGSISTLTIQRTEQRDSAMYRCASSLGGSPTNTGELFFGEGSRLTVL.

This clonotype was observed many times. This sequence joins TRBV18 and TRBJ1-5, with D maybe TRBD1 (5 bases). Trimming cost V 3 bases and J 6 bases, with 15 bases left between them. In germline, CDR1 is KGHSH, CDR2 LQKENI. The CDR3 is made up of 15 amino acids. CDR3 region: CASSPGGVSGQPQHF. CDR3 coding DNA: TGTGCCAGCTCACCGGGGGGGGTTTCTGGTCAGCCCCAGCATTTT.

This clonotype was recorded at least ten times. The chain links TRBV28 to TRBJ2-2, with D perhaps being TRBD1 or TRBD2 (5 bases each). This CDR3 is 13 amino acids long. Trimming took 11 bases from V and 2 from J, leaving 12 bases between them. Germline-derived CDR1 and CDR2 are MDHEN and SYDVKM. The CDR3 bases are TGTGCCGGATGGGACGCTAACACCGGGGAGCTGTTTTTT. Translated, it gives CAGWDANTGELFF.

This clonotype showed up just a few times. The rearrangement links TRBV6-1 to TRBJ2-1; D not certain. V lost 3 bases and J 7 bases, leaving 10 bases between the germline ends. The V gene's germline CDR1 is MNHNS and CDR2 SASEGT. The CDR3 has 13 residues. The CDR3 sequence: CASSELVRNEQFF. In DNA form, the CDR3 reads TGTGCCAGCAGTGAGCTGGTGAGGAATGAGCAGTTCTTC.

This clonotype was seen more than once but under ten times. The rearrangement joins TRBV25-1 to TRBJ2-1; D is tentatively TRBD1 or TRBD2 (5 bases each). Trimming shortened V by 4 bases and J by 10 bases, and 20 bases separated the two germline ends. The CDR3 runs to 15 residues. Germline assignment: CDR1 MGHDK and CDR2 SYGVNS. The CDR3 DNA reads TGTGCCAGCAGTGTTTCCCCGTCGAGGGACCGCGAGCAGTTCTTC. It yields the protein CASSVSPSRDREQFF. Based on the CDR3 plus reference TRBV25-1 and TRBJ2-1, the full variable domain is EADIYQTPRYLVIGTGKKITLECSQTMGHDKMYWYQQDPGMELHLIHYSYGVNSTEKGDLSSESTVSRIRTEHFPLTLESARPSHTSQYLCASSVSPSRDREQFFGPGTRLTVL.

This clonotype showed up just a few times. The V gene is TRBV11-3, the J gene TRBJ1-2; D is ambiguous. Germline-derived CDR1 and CDR2 are SGHNT and YENEEA. The CDR3 covers 15 residues. Between the trimmed V and J ends, which lost 1 base and 0 bases, there was a span of 9 bases. CDR3 region: CASSLGDRANYGYTF. CDR3 nucleotides: TGTGCCAGCAGCTTAGGCGACCGTGCTAACTATGGCTACACCTTC.

This clonotype was counted at least ten times. The chain uses TRBV28 and TRBJ1-1, with TRBD1 identical over 7 bases. The V gene's germline CDR1 is MDHEN and CDR2 SYDVKM. There are 13 residues in the CDR3. V lost 6 bases to trimming and J lost 4 bases; unmatched junction nucleotides: 5. The CDR3 DNA reads TGTGCCAGCAGACTTCCAGGGGGCACTGAAGCTTTCTTT. This codes for CASRLPGGTEAFF.

This clonotype appeared many times. The chain is built from TRBV5-5 and TRBJ2-2, with TRBD2 as a possible D gene (6 bases). Germline V gene sequence: CDR1 SGHKS, CDR2 YYEKEE (reference sequence). The CDR3 has 16 residues. Trimming left V 4 bases short and J 3 bases short, with 16 bases between. For the CDR3, the DNA is TGTGCCAGCAGCCCTAGCGTCCGGGCGGACACCGGGGAGCTGTTTTTT. Translating gives CASSPSVRADTGELFF.

This clonotype was seen a few times. The chain's CDR3 is CASSPDRGKDQPQHF. DNA for the CDR3: TGTGCCAGCAGCCCCGACAGGGGAAAAGATCAGCCCCAGCATTTT. J is TRBJ1-5 and V is TRBV7-7; TRBD1 agrees at 8 bases. This CDR3 spans 15 amino acids. Trimming took 5 bases from V and 5 from J; bases not matched to a gene: 8. The V gene's germline CDR1 is SSHAT and CDR2 FNYEAQ (reference sequence). Drawing the rest from reference TRBV7-7 and TRBJ1-5, the complete variable domain is GAGVSQSPRYKVTKRGQDVTLRCDPISSHATLYWYQQALGQGPEFLTYFNYEAQPDKSGLPSDRFSAERPEGSISTLTIQRTEQRDSAMYRCASSPDRGKDQPQHFGDGTRLSIL.

At least ten counts were recorded for this clonotype. The V and J genes are TRBV7-2 and TRBJ2-3; 12 positions agree with TRBD2. The CDR3 extends over 19 amino acids. The germline CDR1 and CDR2 sequences are SGHTA and FQGNSA. J lost 3 bases, V lost 0 bases, and 10 bases had no gene match. The CDR3 bases are TGTGCCAGCAGCTTAGCTATCAGACTAGCGGGAGTTGAGACAGATACGCAGTATTTT. Translated, it gives CASSLAIRLAGVETDTQYF.

The chain links TRBV5-1 to TRBJ1-2; D might be TRBD1 (5 bases). Germline assignment: CDR1 SGHRS and CDR2 YFSETQ. The germline V and J ends were trimmed by 4 bases and 8 bases, with 12 bases remaining between them. The CDR3 has 12 amino acids. CDR3 in DNA: TGCGCCAGCAGCGCAGACAGCTGGGGCTACACCTTC. Protein sequence: CASSADSWGYTF.

Ten or more counts support this clonotype. V usage is TRBV4-1 and J usage is TRBJ1-6; TRBD1 aligns across 7 bases. CDR3 length: 15 amino acids. Germline CDR1 is MGHRA and CDR2 is YSYEKL. V was pared by 0 bases and J by 7 bases, with 3 bases of the junction left unmatched. CDR3 DNA: TGCGCCAGCAGCCAAGAGGGCAGGGGGAATTCACCCCTCCACTTT. Amino acids: CASSQEGRGNSPLHF.

This clonotype was seen repeatedly, ten times or more. The chain carries TRBV6-2 or TRBV6-3 and TRBJ2-7; D gene uncertain. The CDR3 runs 12 residues. V was clipped by 2 bases and J by 10 bases, with 12 bases between them. The germline gives CDR1 MNHEY, CDR2 SVGEGT. The DNA for the CDR3 is TGTGCCAGCAGTTACCCCCGCCGAGACCAGTACTTC. It codes for CASSYPRRDQYF.

Ten or more counts support this clonotype. This sequence joins TRBV5-1 and TRBJ2-2, with D possibly matching TRBD1 (5 bases). CDR1 is SGHRS and CDR2 is YFSETQ in the germline V gene. The CDR3 has 14 residues. With 6 bases removed from V and 8 bases from J, the gap between germline ends came to 17 bases. The CDR3 region has the DNA TGCGCCAGCAAAGGGGCCGCCGCAAGAGGGGAGCTGTTTTTT. This gives the protein CASKGAAARGELFF.

This clonotype was seen many times. The chain has TRBV18 and TRBJ1-1; tentatively, D is TRBD1 (6 bases). The CDR3 runs 14 residues. CDR1 and CDR2 (germline): KGHSH, LQKENI. V lost 3 bases, J lost 10 bases, and 18 bases lay in between. The CDR3 sequence is CASSPLGQRSSAFF. CDR3 nucleotides: TGTGCCAGCTCACCTCTCGGACAGCGTAGTTCAGCTTTCTTT.

As DNA, the CDR3 is TGTGCCAGCTCACCCCCGGGCAGAACAGATACGCAGTATTTT. This encodes CASSPPGRTDTQYF. The rearrangement joins TRBV18 to TRBJ2-3, with no clear D. The CDR3 is 14 residues long. Germline loops: CDR1 KGHSH, CDR2 LQKENI. V was pared by 3 bases and J by 3 bases, with 10 bases between.

The chain couples TRBV5-1 to TRBJ1-1; D call uncertain. Per the germline V gene, CDR1 is SGHRS and CDR2 is YFSETQ. V dropped 2 bases and J dropped 1 base, with 12 bases sitting between them. The CDR3 covers 15 residues. The chain's CDR3 is CASSFMRRRNTEAFF. CDR3 DNA: TGCGCCAGCAGCTTTATGAGACGGAGGAACACTGAAGCTTTCTTT.

The chain combines TRBV11-2 with TRBJ2-3; 8 bases fit TRBD2. Germline CDR1 reads SGHAT; CDR2 reads FQNNGV. The junction had 5 bases not matched to a gene; V was cut back by 3 bases and J by 3 bases. The CDR3 has 15 amino acids. CDR3 coding DNA: TGTGCCAGCAGCTTCGCGGGAGGACGAACAGATACGCAGTATTTT. Residues: CASSFAGGRTDTQYF.

This clonotype was observed many times. V and J are TRBV5-1 and TRBJ1-1; unclear D gene. The germline CDR1 and CDR2 sequences are SGHRS and YFSETQ. V was pared by 0 bases and J by 6 bases, with 12 bases between. The CDR3 is 14 residues long. The chain's CDR3 is CASSLEKGIAEAFF. CDR3 DNA sequence: TGCGCCAGCAGCTTGGAAAAGGGTATTGCTGAAGCTTTCTTT.

The chain carries TRBV18 and TRBJ2-7; D call uncertain. CDR3 size: 13 residues. V gave up 3 bases and J gave up 1 base, with 7 bases separating them. Germline CDR1 reads KGHSH; CDR2 reads LQKENI. The CDR3 region has the DNA TGTGCCAGCTCACCGAGTGAGTCCTACGAGCAGTACTTC. Translating gives CASSPSESYEQYF. The full variable domain, in which reference TRBV18 and TRBJ2-7 provide the parts outside the CDR3, is NAGVMQNPRHLVRRRGQEARLRCSPMKGHSHVYWYRQLPEEGLKFMVYLQKENIIDESGMPKERFSAEFPKEGPSILRIQQVVRGDSAAYFCASSPSESYEQYFGPGTRLTVT.

This clonotype was counted between two and nine times. The V gene is TRBV12-3 or TRBV12-4, the J gene TRBJ2-2; 8 bases are shared with TRBD1. This CDR3 contains 15 residues. The V gene end was trimmed by 9 bases and the J gene end by 0 bases; junction bases not matched to a gene: 6. The CDR3 DNA reads TGTGCCAGTCAACGGACAGGGACGAACACCGGGGAGCTGTTTTTT. This gives the protein CASQRTGTNTGELFF.

The sample holds a few counts of this clonotype. V is TRBV20-1 and J is TRBJ2-6; tentatively, D is TRBD1 (7 bases). In germline, CDR1 is DFQATT, CDR2 SNEGSKA (reference sequence). The CDR3 spans 16 residues. V shed 7 bases and J shed 1 base, with 17 bases lying between them. The CDR3 is CSVTQGGLSGANVLTF. CDR3 bases: TGCAGTGTCACCCAGGGGGGTTTGTCTGGGGCCAACGTCCTGACTTTC.

This clonotype was seen at least ten times. This sequence joins TRBV11-2 and TRBJ2-4; D may correspond to TRBD1 or TRBD2 (5 bases each). CDR1 and CDR2 (germline): SGHAT, FQNNGV. The CDR3 has 13 residues. Between the trimmed V and J ends, which lost 1 base and 6 bases, there was a span of 7 bases. CDR3 amino acids: CASSLGGSNIQYF. The CDR3 nucleotides read TGTGCCAGCAGCTTAGGGGGGTCAAACATTCAGTACTTC.